The 29 T cell receptor beta chains reported below all come from one sample, sequenced in a study of shared clonotypes between healthy human individuals. Some clones are missing from TCRdb's copy, which holds only in-frame ones; the method was immunoSEQ multiplex PCR. The profile covers roughly 500,000 clones, with approximately 94% appearing a single time and about 0.06% taken by the ten largest. The material sequenced was naive CD4+ T cells sorted from blood. Subset of the sample: CD45RA+ positively selected. The receptors were sampled from a woman aged 25 to 39 in good health.

The J gene is TRBJ2-5, the V gene TRBV7-7; 11 bases are a match to TRBD1. Germline CDR1 reads SSHAT; CDR2 reads FNYEAQ (reference sequence). V lost 4 bases, J lost 13 bases, and 5 bases stayed unmatched. CDR3 length equals 12 residues. The CDR3 here is CASSWGQGVWYF. CDR3 bases: TGTGCCAGCAGCTGGGGACAGGGGGTATGGTACTTC.

The chain combines TRBV18 with TRBJ2-3, with 9 bases fitting TRBD1. Trimming took 5 bases from V and 5 from J; bases not matched to a gene: 8. The germline V gene has CDR1 KGHSH and CDR2 LQKENI. The CDR3 runs 15 residues. CDR3 nucleotides: TGTGCCAGCTCAAGACAGGGACAGGGTGAAGATACGCAGTATTTT. Translation gives CASSRQGQGEDTQYF.

The rearrangement links TRBV6-5 to TRBJ2-7, with TRBD2 matching 9 bases. J lost 1 base, V lost 0 bases, and 4 bases had no gene match. The CDR3 runs 16 residues. Germline V gives CDR1 MNHEY, CDR2 SVGAGI. The DNA for the CDR3 is TGTGCCAGCAGTTACTCGGCGGGAGGGCCTTCCTACGAGCAGTACTTC. It yields the protein CASSYSAGGPSYEQYF.

J is TRBJ1-2 and V is TRBV5-8; D not certain. Germline V gene sequence: CDR1 SGHTS, CDR2 YDEGEE. This CDR3 contains 12 residues. V lost 4 bases and J lost 5, with 9 bases in between. The CDR3 region has the DNA TGTGCCAGCAGCATAAGCAATTATGGCTACACCTTC. Translated, it gives CASSISNYGYTF. Full variable domain (remainder filled in from reference TRBV5-8 and TRBJ1-2): EAGVTQSPTHLIKTRGQQATLRCSPISGHTSVYWYQQALGLGLQFLLWYDEGEERNRGNFPPRFSGRQFPNYSSELNVNALELEDSALYLCASSISNYGYTFGSGTRLTVV.

The CDR3 protein is CASKRGRPTDTQYF. CDR3 sequence (DNA): TGTGCCAGCAAAAGGGGACGGCCCACAGATACGCAGTATTTT. The chain carries TRBV2 and TRBJ2-3; either TRBD1 or TRBD2 may fit D (5 bases each). With 7 bases removed from V and 2 bases from J, the gap between germline ends came to 13 bases. CDR1 and CDR2 from the germline V gene are SNHLY and FYNNEI. This CDR3 is built from 14 residues.

V is TRBV10-3 and J is TRBJ2-7, with TRBD1 matching over 9 bases. Germline trimming cut 10 bases from V and 5 bases from J; bases unmatched to any gene: 6. The CDR3 is 12 residues long. Germline CDR1 reads ENHRY; CDR2 reads SYGVKD. CDR3 sequence: CATQDRGHEQYF. The CDR3 DNA sequence: TGTGCCACCCAGGACAGGGGACACGAGCAGTACTTC.

The gene calls are TRBV11-2 and TRBJ1-4; a possible D gene is TRBD1 (5 bases). Germline loops: CDR1 SGHAT, CDR2 FQNNGV. This CDR3 spans 15 amino acids. V dropped 5 bases and J dropped 8 bases, with 18 bases sitting between them. CDR3 sequence: CASSRTGGVREKLFF. The CDR3, as DNA: TGTGCCAGCAGCCGCACGGGGGGGGTCAGAGAAAAACTGTTTTTT.

This chain links TRBV4-1 with TRBJ2-6; 12 bases are shared with TRBD1. The V segment lost 3 bases and the J segment 8 bases; nucleotides outside the gene matches: 14. In germline, CDR1 is MGHRA, CDR2 YSYEKL. CDR3 length: 19 residues. CDR3 loop: CASSQLYRDRGRRSNVLTF. The CDR3 DNA sequence: TGCGCCAGCAGCCAGCTCTACCGGGACAGGGGGCGTAGGTCCAACGTCCTGACTTTC.

This chain links TRBV10-2 with TRBJ1-5; possible D gene TRBD1, 5 bases. The germline gives CDR1 WSHSY, CDR2 SAAADI. The CDR3 extends over 14 amino acids. Trimming took 7 bases from V and 5 from J, leaving 15 bases between them. CDR3 protein: CASNWQGQDQPQHF. In nucleotides, the CDR3 is TGCGCCAGCAACTGGCAGGGTCAGGATCAGCCCCAGCATTTT.

V gene TRBV18 combines with J gene TRBJ1-2; D not resolved. The CDR3 totals 15 residues. The V end was cut by 0 bases, the J end by 2 bases, with 10 bases between. Germline CDR1 is KGHSH and CDR2 is LQKENI. The CDR3 spells CASSPPSTLNYGYTF. The CDR3 DNA is TGTGCCAGCTCACCACCTTCAACACTAAACTATGGCTACACCTTC.

The gene calls are TRBV11-1 and TRBJ2-3, with D perhaps given as TRBD1 or TRBD2 (5 bases each). V was trimmed by 4 bases and J by 2 bases, leaving 16 bases between them. CDR3 length: 16 amino acids. Germline values: CDR1 SGHAT, CDR2 FQDESV (reference sequence). CDR3 sequence reads: CASSSGYGTVTDTQYF. Here the CDR3 DNA reads TGTGCCAGCAGCTCTGGTTACGGGACGGTCACAGATACGCAGTATTTT.

The genes are TRBV28 and TRBJ2-1; TRBD1 matches 8 bases. The germline gives CDR1 MDHEN, CDR2 SYDVKM. Germline trimming cut 3 bases from V and 12 bases from J; bases unmatched to any gene: 4. The CDR3 contains 12 residues. CDR3 sequence: CASSLGQARQFF. CDR3 DNA: TGTGCCAGCAGTTTGGGACAGGCCCGGCAGTTCTTC.

V is TRBV19 and J is TRBJ2-1, with D possibly TRBD2 on 6 matching bases. Germline-derived CDR1 and CDR2 are LNHDA and SQIVND (reference sequence). This CDR3 is built from 17 residues. V lost 1 base and J lost 6, with 19 bases in between. The CDR3 sequence is CASSIGSLRDSRNEQFF. The CDR3 DNA reads TGTGCCAGTAGTATAGGGAGTTTGCGGGACTCGCGCAATGAGCAGTTCTTC.

This chain joins TRBV11-2 and TRBJ1-1; no definite D call. This CDR3 contains 12 residues. Trimming stripped 2 bases from V and 7 bases from J, with 8 bases between. Germline V gene data show CDR1 as SGHAT and CDR2 as FQNNGV. CDR3 region: CASSLLGLEAFF. DNA of the CDR3: TGTGCCAGCAGCTTACTCGGACTTGAAGCTTTCTTT.

As regards this clone: The junction departs from germline at one end; a sequencing error may be responsible. This chain joins TRBV6-5 and TRBJ1-6; no reliable D call. This CDR3 has 13 amino acids. Germline V lookup: CDR1 MNHEY, CDR2 SVGAGI. Here the CDR3 reads CASSYSFNSPLHF. CDR3 nucleotides: TGTGCCAGCAGTTACTCCTTTAATTCACCCCTCCACTTT.

The chain links TRBV7-9 to TRBJ2-7; TRBD2 aligns across 7 bases. Looked up from germline, CDR1 is SEHNR and CDR2 is FQNEAQ (reference sequence). J gave up 1 base and V 1 base, and 7 bases lay outside the gene matches. This CDR3 is built from 16 residues. CDR3 region: CASSLGLAETSYEQYF. CDR3 sequence (DNA): TGTGCCAGCAGCTTAGGTCTAGCGGAGACATCCTACGAGCAGTACTTC.

The V gene is TRBV28, the J gene TRBJ1-3; the D is unclear. The germline V gene encodes CDR1 MDHEN and CDR2 SYDVKM. This CDR3 contains 15 residues. V lost 4 bases and J 0 bases, leaving 10 bases between the germline ends. DNA for the CDR3: TGTGCCAGCAGTTCATACAGTACCTCTGGAAACACCATATATTTT. Protein product: CASSSYSTSGNTIYF.

The chain joins TRBV5-4 to TRBJ2-7; 9 nucleotides align to TRBD1. The CDR3 sequence is 13 residues long. Germline V CDR1 and CDR2: SGHNT, YYREEE (reference sequence). V shed 3 bases and J 3 bases; nucleotides not matched to a gene: 1. The CDR3 DNA reads as TGTGCCAGCAGCTCGGGACAGGGCTACGAGCAGTACTTC. It specifies CASSSGQGYEQYF.

The CDR3 nucleotides are TGTGCCAGCAGCAACAGGGGGGCCATGAACACTGAAGCTTTCTTT. Translated, it gives CASSNRGAMNTEAFF. This chain joins TRBV5-6 and TRBJ1-1; the match to TRBD1 covers 8 bases. Trimming cost V 4 bases and J 0 bases; bases outside gene matches: 5. The CDR3 is 15 residues long. In germline, CDR1 is SGHDT, CDR2 YYEEEE. The whole variable domain, filled in from reference TRBV5-6 and TRBJ1-1, reads DAGVTQSPTHLIKTRGQQVTLRCSPKSGHDTVSWYQQALGQGPQFIFQYYEEEERQRGNFPDRFSGHQFPNYSSELNVNALLLGDSALYLCASSNRGAMNTEAFFGQGTRLTVV.

This rearrangement joins TRBV28 to TRBJ2-2; perhaps TRBD2 as D (5 bases). The CDR3 length is 13 residues. The ends were cut back, 10 bases at V and 2 bases at J, with 11 bases in the middle. Germline V lookup: CDR1 MDHEN, CDR2 SYDVKM. Here the CDR3 DNA reads TGTGCCATGAGAGGGATCAACACCGGGGAGCTGTTTTTT. This sequence encodes CAMRGINTGELFF.

This chain joins TRBV10-3 and TRBJ2-7; TRBD2 agrees at 9 bases. J gave up 4 bases and V 0 bases, and 4 bases lay outside the gene matches. Germline CDR1 ENHRY, CDR2 SYGVKD. The CDR3 is made up of 15 amino acids. The CDR3 is CAISESAGGSYEQYF. Here the CDR3 DNA reads TGTGCCATCAGTGAGTCTGCGGGAGGGAGTTACGAGCAGTACTTC.

The J gene is TRBJ2-7, the V gene TRBV14; D unclear. The CDR3 covers 13 residues. V was shortened by 1 base and J by 5 bases, with 9 bases between the two germline ends. From germline, CDR1 is SGHDN and CDR2 FVKESK. For the CDR3, the DNA is TGTGCCAGCAGCCAAGTTTTCGCCCACGAGCAGTACTTC. Residues: CASSQVFAHEQYF.

This sequence joins TRBV27 and TRBJ2-7, with D tentatively TRBD1 (5 bases). The length of the CDR3 is 13 residues. CDR1 MNHEY and CDR2 SMNVEV come from the germline V gene (reference sequence). V gave up 2 bases and J gave up 7 bases, with 12 bases separating them. DNA of the CDR3: TGTGCCAGCAGTTTAGCAGGGATAGGGGAGCAGTACTTC. This codes for CASSLAGIGEQYF.

The chain recombines TRBV28 with TRBJ2-1; no firm D call. CDR3 size: 12 residues. V gave up 7 bases and J gave up 8 bases, with 12 bases separating them. The germline gives CDR1 MDHEN, CDR2 SYDVKM. CDR3 nucleotide sequence: TGTGCCAGCACCACGCTAGGAGATGAGCAGTTCTTC. It yields the protein CASTTLGDEQFF.

The rearrangement uses TRBV5-1 and TRBJ1-1; 9 nucleotides match TRBD1. CDR3 size: 14 residues. Germline V gene data show CDR1 as SGHRS and CDR2 as YFSETQ. V trimming: 3 bases; J trimming: 0 bases; junction bases outside the gene matches: 0. CDR3 in DNA: TGCGCCAGCAGCTGGACAGGGGTGAACACTGAAGCTTTCTTT. Encoded protein: CASSWTGVNTEAFF.

Notes on this clone: At the DNA level, this CDR3 is encoded by other sequences in the same sample as well. This chain joins TRBV6-5 and TRBJ2-5; D gene uncertain. Trimming took off 0 bases at V and 2 bases at J, with 7 bases between the two ends. This CDR3 contains 14 residues. Germline loops: CDR1 MNHEY, CDR2 SVGAGI. CDR3 amino acids: CASSYSYGQETQYF. The CDR3 DNA reads TGTGCCAGCAGTTACTCTTATGGACAAGAGACCCAGTACTTC.

The J gene is TRBJ2-1, the V gene TRBV10-3; 9 nucleotides agree with TRBD2. The length of the CDR3 is 13 residues. From germline, CDR1 is ENHRY and CDR2 SYGVKD. Trimming took 6 bases from V and 8 from J; bases not matched to a gene: 5. The CDR3 coding sequence is TGTGCCATCAGGGGGACTAGCTTCGATGAGCAGTTCTTC. This codes for CAIRGTSFDEQFF.

The chain joins TRBV6-1 to TRBJ2-7, with TRBD1 matching over 9 bases. V lost 4 bases to trimming and J lost 2 bases; unmatched junction nucleotides: 15. CDR1 is MNHNS and CDR2 is SASEGT in the germline V gene. The CDR3 has 18 residues. The CDR3 reads CASSAGKTGGPYPYEQYF. CDR3 DNA: TGTGCCAGCAGTGCGGGAAAAACAGGGGGCCCTTACCCCTACGAGCAGTACTTC.

This rearrangement joins TRBV11-3 to TRBJ2-1; no reliable D call. Trimming shortened V by 1 base and J by 9 bases, and 7 bases separated the two germline ends. CDR3 length equals 12 residues. CDR1 is SGHNT, CDR2 YENEEA, per germline. CDR3 protein: CASSLGPGEQFF. CDR3 nucleotides: TGTGCCAGCAGCTTAGGTCCGGGTGAGCAGTTCTTC.